This TCR beta chain was identified in a study of T cell responses to AZD1222 COVID-19 vaccine. Study details: Timing groups of about 4 and about 12 weeks for second doses were pooled.

In the case of this clone: Its specificity is unknown.

This CDR3 is built from 15 residues. From germline, CDR1 is LGHNT and CDR2 FRNRAP. V lost 3 bases and J lost 0, with 9 bases in between. General observations from the study: Only a handful of AZD1222 recipients were seropositive at baseline.

Using immunoSEQ multiplex PCR, the repertoire was profiled, and TCRdb retains in-frame clones only, with some absent. Of 150,000 to 200,000 clones listed, 85% to 95% are singletons. This TCR derives from an adult in good health. The sample consisted of peripheral blood, taken on day 0 of AZD1222 vaccination. The J gene is TRBJ2-1, the V gene TRBV12-5, with D uncertain. The CDR3 coding sequence is TGTGCTAGTGGTTTAATAGTAAGCTCCTACAATGAGCAGTTCTTC. Its translation is CASGLIVSSYNEQFF.